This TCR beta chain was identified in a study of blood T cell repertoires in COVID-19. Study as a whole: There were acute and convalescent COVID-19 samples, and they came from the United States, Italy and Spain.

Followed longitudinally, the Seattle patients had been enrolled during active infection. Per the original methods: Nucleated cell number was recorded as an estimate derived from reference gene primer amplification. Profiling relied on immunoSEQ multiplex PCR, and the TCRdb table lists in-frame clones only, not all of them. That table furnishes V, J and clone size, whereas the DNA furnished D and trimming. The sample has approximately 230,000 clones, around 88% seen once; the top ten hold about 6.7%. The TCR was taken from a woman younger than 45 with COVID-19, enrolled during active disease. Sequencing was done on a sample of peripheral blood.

The CDR3 region has the DNA TGTGCCAGCAGCTCCGACAGGTCTGCTGGAAACACCATATATTTT. It encodes CASSSDRSAGNTIYF. V usage is TRBV5-4 and J usage is TRBJ1-3, with a possible D match to TRBD1 (6 bases). CDR1 is SGHNT and CDR2 is YYREEE in the germline V gene (reference sequence). Trimming took 3 bases from V and 2 from J, leaving 12 bases between them. CDR3 length equals 15 residues.